The 22 T cell receptor beta chains given below trace back to one sample, sequenced in a study of blood T cell repertoires in COVID-19 (dated by TCRdb to about 2020). The library was obtained by the immunoSEQ multiplex PCR assay. Drawn from immuneACCESS, this table holds only the in-frame rearrangements with V and J called that TCRdb kept. Clones are partly lost; checked studies trace under half to an unresolved V gene and leave the rest unexplained. In this sample the table shows more than 90,000 clones, roughly nine tenths of which occur a single time. Of the sample, approximately 15% is held by the ten largest clones. Sequencing was done on a sample of peripheral blood. These receptors all come from a man between 50 and 59 years old with acute or convalescent COVID-19.

J is TRBJ2-5 and V is TRBV10-3; TRBD2 matches at 8 bases. V lost 8 bases to trimming and J lost 4 bases; unmatched junction nucleotides: 6. There are 13 residues in the CDR3. Per the germline V gene, CDR1 is ENHRY and CDR2 is SYGVKD. The CDR3 loop is CAIGFGGAETQYF. CDR3 nucleotides: TGTGCCATCGGTTTCGGGGGGGCAGAGACCCAGTACTTC.

V usage is TRBV7-2 and J usage is TRBJ1-6; D not certain. Between the trimmed V and J ends, which lost 5 bases and 4 bases, there was a span of 15 bases. The CDR3 is made up of 16 amino acids. Germline loops: CDR1 SGHTA, CDR2 FQGNSA. The CDR3 reads CASSPQPPGYNSPLHF. Here the CDR3 DNA reads TGTGCCAGCAGCCCCCAGCCGCCGGGTTATAATTCACCCCTCCACTTT.

The chain recombines TRBV29-1 with TRBJ1-1; D is ambiguous. Between the trimmed V and J ends, which lost 4 bases and 4 bases, there was a span of 10 bases. The CDR3 is 12 amino acids. Germline loops: CDR1 SQVTM, CDR2 ANQGSEA. CDR3 in amino acids: CSVVGEGTEAFF. The CDR3 DNA reads TGCAGCGTTGTAGGAGAGGGCACTGAAGCTTTCTTT.

This chain connects TRBV5-1 to TRBJ1-6, with 9 bases that match TRBD1. The CDR3 covers 17 residues. Germline V lookup: CDR1 SGHRS, CDR2 YFSETQ. Trimming at V came to 0 bases and at J to 3 bases, leaving 4 bases not matched to a gene. The CDR3 loop reads CASSLGATGGYNSPLHF. DNA of the CDR3: TGCGCCAGCAGCTTGGGGGCGACAGGGGGCTATAATTCACCCCTCCACTTT. Based on the CDR3 plus reference TRBV5-1 and TRBJ1-6, the full variable domain is KAGVTQTPRYLIKTRGQQVTLSCSPISGHRSVSWYQQTPGQGLQFLFEYFSETQRNKGNFPGRFSGRQFSNSRSEMNVSTLELGDSALYLCASSLGATGGYNSPLHFGNGTRLTVT.

The genes are TRBV19 and TRBJ1-1; tentative D call: TRBD1 (5 bases). The V and J ends lost 3 bases and 5 bases respectively, with 10 bases between them. Germline CDR1 reads LNHDA; CDR2 reads SQIVND (reference sequence). CDR3 length equals 13 residues. The CDR3 bases are TGTGCCAGTAGTATGGGCAGGGAAACTGAAGCTTTCTTT. Its protein is CASSMGRETEAFF. Filled out from reference TRBV19 and TRBJ1-1, the complete variable domain reads DGGITQSPKYLFRKEGQNVTLSCEQNLNHDAMYWYRQDPGQGLRLIYYSQIVNDFQKGDIAEGYSVSREKKESFPLTVTSAQKNPTAFYLCASSMGRETEAFFGQGTRLTVV.

This clone has a handful of counts. J is TRBJ2-1 and V is TRBV19, with D perhaps matching TRBD2 (6 bases). Per germline, CDR1 LNHDA and CDR2 SQIVND (reference sequence). V lost 5 bases and J 2 bases, leaving 13 bases between the germline ends. The CDR3 consists of 15 residues. In DNA form, the CDR3 reads TGTGCCAGTAGTGCGGGACGCCATGCCTACAATGAGCAGTTCTTC. This translates into CASSAGRHAYNEQFF.

The rearrangement links TRBV19 to TRBJ2-7; weak D call: TRBD1 (5 bases). Germline assignment: CDR1 LNHDA and CDR2 SQIVND (reference sequence). The CDR3 consists of 13 residues. V lost 7 bases to trimming and J lost 5 bases, with 15 bases between them. The CDR3 spells CASKVQGRHEQYF. Written as DNA, the CDR3 is TGTGCCAGTAAGGTTCAGGGTCGGCACGAGCAGTACTTC.

The chain has TRBV5-1 and TRBJ2-2, with a weak D call TRBD1 (5 bases). This CDR3 region has 17 residues. Germline assignment: CDR1 SGHRS and CDR2 YFSETQ. V dropped 1 base and J dropped 1 base, with 14 bases sitting between them. The CDR3 is CASSLQGRTMNTGELFF. CDR3 sequence (DNA): TGCGCCAGCAGCTTGCAAGGACGGACAATGAACACCGGGGAGCTGTTTTTT.

The chain is built from TRBV6-5 and TRBJ1-3; 10 bases fit TRBD1. The V and J ends lost 5 bases and 3 bases, in that order; junction bases with no gene match: 4. The CDR3 consists of 15 residues. Germline V gene sequence: CDR1 MNHEY, CDR2 SVGAGI. The DNA of the CDR3 is TGTGCCAGCAGTAAGGACAGGGGGTTTGGAAACACCATATATTTT. This translates into CASSKDRGFGNTIYF.

This chain connects TRBV5-6 to TRBJ1-5, with D possibly matching TRBD1 (5 bases). V was cut by 4 bases and J by 4 bases, with 9 bases left in between. The CDR3 length is 13 residues. Germline V CDR1 and CDR2: SGHDT, YYEEEE. The CDR3 sequence: CASSPGLNQPQHF. The CDR3 coding sequence is TGTGCCAGCAGCCCGGGACTAAATCAGCCCCAGCATTTT.

This clone appeared once. This rearrangement joins TRBV11-3 to TRBJ2-2; a weak D match, TRBD1 (6 bases). This CDR3 region has 15 residues. The germline V gene has CDR1 SGHNT and CDR2 YENEEA. Trimming left V 5 bases short and J 7 bases short, with 17 bases between. The CDR3 bases are TGTGCCAGCAGCCCCCTGGGCAGGGGATACGGGGAGCTGTTTTTT. Translating it yields CASSPLGRGYGELFF.

The chain combines TRBV4-3 with TRBJ1-1; D gene ambiguous. The length of the CDR3 is 14 residues. Germline V gives CDR1 LGHNA, CDR2 YSLEER. V was clipped by 0 bases and J by 5 bases, with 10 bases between them. The CDR3 nucleotides read TGCGCCAGCAGCCAAGATACTGCTAGGACTGAAGCTTTCTTT. As protein: CASSQDTARTEAFF.

The rearrangement joins TRBV4-2 to TRBJ2-5, with D maybe TRBD2 (6 bases). Germline loops: CDR1 LGHNA, CDR2 YNFKEQ. This CDR3 has 16 residues. The V end was cut by 1 base, the J end by 2 bases, with 14 bases between. The CDR3 region is CASSQVLAGKQETQYF. CDR3 nucleotides: TGTGCCAGCAGCCAAGTTCTGGCGGGGAAACAAGAGACCCAGTACTTC.

The rearrangement links TRBV7-8 to TRBJ1-1, with 7 bases identical to TRBD1. CDR1 and CDR2 from the germline V gene are SGHVS and FQNEAQ. The junction had 6 bases not matched to a gene; V was cut back by 3 bases and J by 8 bases. This CDR3 is 13 amino acids long. The CDR3 region has the DNA TGTGCCAGCAGCTTGGACAGGCAGAGAGAAGCTTTCTTT. It codes for CASSLDRQREAFF.

The genes are TRBV11-2 and TRBJ1-2; TRBD1 is a possible D gene (5 bases). The length of the CDR3 is 15 residues. Trimming left V 1 base short and J 5 bases short, with 14 bases between. Germline CDR1 and CDR2: SGHAT and FQNNGV. The CDR3 bases are TGTGCCAGCAGCTTAGGGACGGGGGTACGGTATGGCTACACCTTC. Translated: CASSLGTGVRYGYTF.

This clone was seen a single time. The rearrangement uses TRBV28 and TRBJ1-1; D not resolved. V was cut by 0 bases and J by 5 bases, with 10 bases left in between. The length of the CDR3 is 14 residues. From germline, CDR1 is MDHEN and CDR2 SYDVKM. The CDR3 DNA follows: TGTGCCAGCAGTTTATGGGGGAGGTTAACTGAAGCTTTCTTT. Translated: CASSLWGRLTEAFF. Based on the CDR3 plus reference TRBV28 and TRBJ1-1, the full variable domain is DVKVTQSSRYLVKRTGEKVFLECVQDMDHENMFWYRQDPGLGLRLIYFSYDVKMKEKGDIPEGYSVSREKKERFSLILESASTNQTSMYLCASSLWGRLTEAFFGQGTRLTVV.

The chain uses TRBV9 and TRBJ2-1; 7 nucleotides align to TRBD2. V lost 0 bases, J lost 3 bases, and 3 bases stayed unmatched. Germline lookup yields CDR1 SGDLS and CDR2 YYNGEE. The CDR3 is made up of 15 amino acids. The CDR3 loop reads CASSVEWTSYNEQFF. CDR3 coding DNA: TGTGCCAGCAGCGTAGAATGGACTAGCTACAATGAGCAGTTCTTC.

The V call is TRBV6-5, the J call TRBJ1-2; TRBD1 aligns across 9 bases. The V segment lost 5 bases and the J segment 8 bases; nucleotides outside the gene matches: 3. Germline assignment: CDR1 MNHEY and CDR2 SVGAGI. This CDR3 contains 12 residues. The CDR3: CASSPGTGGYTF. Written as DNA, the CDR3 is TGTGCCAGCAGTCCAGGGACAGGGGGCTACACCTTC.

The chain links TRBV10-1 to TRBJ1-6, with D unresolved. Between the trimmed V and J ends, which lost 2 bases and 0 bases, there was a span of 8 bases. The CDR3 is made up of 16 amino acids. Germline V gene lookup returns CDR1 WNHNN and CDR2 SYGVQD (reference sequence). CDR3 sequence (DNA): TGCGCCAGCAGTGAGGAGCGGGGCTCCTATAATTCACCCCTCCACTTT. As protein: CASSEERGSYNSPLHF.

The chain recombines TRBV28 with TRBJ1-6; D remains ambiguous. V was clipped by 7 bases and J by 9 bases, with 19 bases between them. This CDR3 is built from 15 residues. Germline V lookup: CDR1 MDHEN, CDR2 SYDVKM. CDR3 residues: CASTSPSARGSPLHF. CDR3 DNA sequence: TGTGCCAGCACCTCCCCCTCGGCGAGAGGTTCACCCCTCCACTTT. The full variable domain, with the rest looked up from reference TRBV28 and TRBJ1-6, is DVKVTQSSRYLVKRTGEKVFLECVQDMDHENMFWYRQDPGLGLRLIYFSYDVKMKEKGDIPEGYSVSREKKERFSLILESASTNQTSMYLCASTSPSARGSPLHFGNGTRLTVT.

The chain has TRBV5-1 and TRBJ1-2; D possibly corresponds to TRBD1 (6 bases). Germline V lookup: CDR1 SGHRS, CDR2 YFSETQ. Trimming shortened V by 2 bases and J by 7 bases, and 21 bases separated the two germline ends. The length of the CDR3 is 16 residues. CDR3 protein: CASSFTGHPSSGGYTF. For the CDR3, the DNA is TGCGCCAGCAGCTTTACAGGGCACCCTTCTTCCGGTGGCTACACCTTC.

CDR3: CASSPEVASRSTEAFF. The CDR3 DNA reads TGTGCCAGCAGCCCGGAGGTTGCCAGTAGGTCGACTGAAGCTTTCTTT. This chain joins TRBV5-6 and TRBJ1-1; D is unclear. CDR1 and CDR2 (germline): SGHDT, YYEEEE. The CDR3 has 16 amino acids. Trimming took 4 bases from V and 5 from J, leaving 21 bases between them.